The 23 T cell receptor beta chains in this list originate from one sample, sequenced in a study of T-cell reconstitution after alpha-beta-depleted transplantation in children. TCRbeta library construction was performed incorporating unique molecular identifiers. TCRdb re-called the PCR reads through MiXCR, storing one row per CDR3 protein. The table includes 490,000 or so distinct CDR3 sequences, around 13% detected once. The material sequenced was PBMCs from the stem cell graft donor, taken from the stem cell graft. These receptors were collected from a human donor who donated a stem cell graft to a child with combined immunodeficiency.

This clonotype was counted between two and nine times. The genes are TRBV20-1 and TRBJ2-2; no clear D gene. Germline V gene lookup returns CDR1 DFQATT and CDR2 SNEGSKA (reference sequence). The CDR3 consists of 14 residues. With 2 bases removed from V and 3 bases from J, the gap between germline ends came to 10 bases. The CDR3 DNA sequence: TGCAGTGCTAGACCCTCCCGGGACACCGGGGAGCTGTTTTTT. It encodes CSARPSRDTGELFF.

The count of this clonotype is one. This chain connects TRBV7-9 to TRBJ2-4; D might be TRBD2 (7 bases). V was shortened by 3 bases and J by 7 bases, with 19 bases between the two germline ends. There are 16 residues in the CDR3. Germline V gene sequence: CDR1 SEHNR, CDR2 FQNEAQ (reference sequence). The CDR3 coding sequence is TGTGCCAGCAGCTTCCCCCCCGGGGGGCACGGGAACATTCAGTACTTC. Translated, it gives CASSFPPGGHGNIQYF.

The chain recombines TRBV25-1 with TRBJ1-4, with 8 bases identical to TRBD1. V shed 7 bases, J shed 7 bases, and the junction held 8 bases outside the gene matches. Germline V CDR1 and CDR2: MGHDK, SYGVNS. The CDR3 sequence is 14 residues long. The CDR3 coding sequence is TGTGCCAGCACCCCGGACAGGGCGGTTGAAAAACTGTTTTTT. It translates to CASTPDRAVEKLFF.

V gene TRBV5-6 combines with J gene TRBJ2-1, with 8 bases fitting TRBD1. The CDR3 length is 15 residues. V lost 0 bases, J lost 5 bases, and 4 bases stayed unmatched. Germline assignment: CDR1 SGHDT and CDR2 YYEEEE. The CDR3 here is CASSLAPGGHNEQFF. DNA for the CDR3: TGTGCCAGCAGCTTGGCCCCAGGGGGCCACAATGAGCAGTTCTTC. Full variable domain (missing parts from reference TRBV5-6 and TRBJ2-1): DAGVTQSPTHLIKTRGQQVTLRCSPKSGHDTVSWYQQALGQGPQFIFQYYEEEERQRGNFPDRFSGHQFPNYSSELNVNALLLGDSALYLCASSLAPGGHNEQFFGPGTRLTVL.

This clonotype has just a few counts. V gene TRBV3-1 combines with J gene TRBJ2-7; the D is unclear. V was trimmed by 2 bases and J by 0 bases, leaving 14 bases between them. The CDR3 spans 16 residues. Germline lookup yields CDR1 LGHDT and CDR2 YNNKEL (reference sequence). CDR3 DNA: TGTGCCAGCAGCCAAAACCCGACTCCAATCTCCTACGAGCAGTACTTC. It encodes CASSQNPTPISYEQYF.

This clonotype was seen a few times. V is TRBV4-3 and J is TRBJ1-6; weak D call: TRBD1 (5 bases). Germline V gene data show CDR1 as LGHNA and CDR2 as YSLEER. The CDR3 has 17 residues. V lost 0 bases and J lost 7, with 16 bases in between. CDR3 sequence reads: CASSQDRRGARNSPLHF. The CDR3 DNA reads TGCGCCAGCAGCCAAGATAGGAGGGGAGCACGGAATTCACCCCTCCACTTT.

This chain joins TRBV3-1 and TRBJ2-2; D might be TRBD1 or TRBD2, each matching 6 bases. The V end lost 0 bases, the J end lost 1 base, and 12 bases lay between the germline ends. CDR1 is LGHDT, CDR2 YNNKEL, per germline (reference sequence). The CDR3 totals 17 residues. The CDR3 protein is CASSQEAGGRNTGELFF. The CDR3 nucleotides are TGTGCCAGCAGCCAAGAGGCCGGGGGCCGGAACACCGGGGAGCTGTTTTTT.

This clonotype came up many times. This rearrangement joins TRBV11-2 to TRBJ1-3; TRBD1 agrees at 7 bases. The CDR3 runs to 15 residues. Trimming at V came to 2 bases and at J to 0 bases, leaving 1 base not matched to a gene. The germline V gene has CDR1 SGHAT and CDR2 FQNNGV. CDR3 sequence (DNA): TGTGCCAGCAGCTTATACAGGGGCTCTGGAAACACCATATATTTT. It is translated as CASSLYRGSGNTIYF.

This chain joins TRBV5-1 and TRBJ2-2, with D unresolved. V was pared by 0 bases and J by 0 bases, with 9 bases between. Germline V CDR1 and CDR2: SGHRS, YFSETQ. This CDR3 has 16 amino acids. The CDR3 coding sequence is TGCGCCAGCAGCTTGGCCGCATCTCCGAACACCGGGGAGCTGTTTTTT. Translating gives CASSLAASPNTGELFF.

The V gene is TRBV10-3, the J gene TRBJ1-4; 7 nucleotides agree with TRBD1. The CDR3 covers 14 residues. Trimming cost V 3 bases and J 6 bases; bases outside gene matches: 4. Germline V gene sequence: CDR1 ENHRY, CDR2 SYGVKD. The CDR3 loop is CAISDHGTDEKLFF. The CDR3, as DNA: TGTGCCATCAGTGATCATGGGACAGATGAAAAACTGTTTTTT.

The table lists this clonotype with a few counts. The gene calls are TRBV12-3 or TRBV12-4 and TRBJ2-5; TRBD1 agrees at 7 bases. CDR3 size: 16 residues. The trim removed 5 bases at V and 4 bases at J, leaving 13 bases unmatched. The CDR3 DNA reads as TGTGCCAGCAGTAAAGCTCGACAGGGTATAGGAGAGACCCAGTACTTC. Translated, it gives CASSKARQGIGETQYF.

The sample holds many counts of this clonotype. The V call is TRBV5-1, the J call TRBJ1-1; maybe TRBD1 (5 bases). Germline V CDR1 and CDR2: SGHRS, YFSETQ. V gave up 2 bases and J gave up 1 base, with 9 bases separating them. This CDR3 has 14 residues. The DNA for the CDR3 is TGCGCCAGCAGCTTAAGGCAGGGGAACACTGAAGCTTTCTTT. It codes for CASSLRQGNTEAFF.

Ten or more counts support this clonotype. V gene TRBV7-8 combines with J gene TRBJ2-1; 12 bases are a match to TRBD2. Per germline, CDR1 SGHVS and CDR2 FQNEAQ. This CDR3 comprises 18 residues. V shed 5 bases, J shed 2 bases, and the junction held 10 bases outside the gene matches. In DNA form, the CDR3 reads TGTGCCAGCAGCGACGCGCCTTGGACTAGCGGGACCTACAATGAGCAGTTCTTC. Translation: CASSDAPWTSGTYNEQFF.

This clonotype showed up just a few times. The rearrangement joins TRBV6-5 to TRBJ1-1, with 7 bases lining up with TRBD1. The junction had 16 bases not matched to a gene; V was cut back by 2 bases and J by 1 base. The CDR3 spans 19 residues. Germline CDR1 is MNHEY and CDR2 is SVGAGI. The CDR3 nucleotides are TGTGCCAGCAGTTACGATGGGGGCAGGGGGACCATGGGGAACACTGAAGCTTTCTTT. Protein product: CASSYDGGRGTMGNTEAFF.

The chain has TRBV7-2 and TRBJ2-7; D might be TRBD2 (6 bases). The CDR3 has 15 residues. Trimming removed 5 bases from V and 0 bases from J, with 14 bases in between. The V gene's germline CDR1 is SGHTA and CDR2 FQGNSA. The DNA of the CDR3 is TGTGCCAGCAGCAAACCGGGACTGGACTCCTACGAGCAGTACTTC. This encodes CASSKPGLDSYEQYF.

This clonotype was detected ten times or more. V is TRBV12-3 or TRBV12-4 and J is TRBJ2-1; 7 nucleotides match TRBD1. V shed 7 bases, J shed 8 bases, and the junction held 11 bases outside the gene matches. This CDR3 spans 14 amino acids. CDR3 in DNA: TGTGCCAGCAACCTACTGACAGGGACCCATGAGCAGTTCTTC. Its translation: CASNLLTGTHEQFF.

This clonotype was found many times. This chain joins TRBV20-1 and TRBJ2-1; 11 bases are a match to TRBD1. The CDR3 is made up of 15 amino acids. Germline assignment: CDR1 DFQATT and CDR2 SNEGSKA (reference sequence). Losses at the gene ends were 6 bases for V and 5 bases for J; bases not matched to a gene: 9. CDR3 sequence: CSAPRGTGGNNEQFF. The DNA of the CDR3 is TGCAGTGCCCCTCGGGGGACAGGGGGAAACAATGAGCAGTTCTTC.

At least ten counts were recorded for this clonotype. The chain carries TRBV4-1 and TRBJ1-1; D remains ambiguous. Germline V gene lookup returns CDR1 MGHRA and CDR2 YSYEKL. The V gene lost 5 bases and the J gene lost 1 base, with 11 bases spanning the gap. The CDR3 has 14 residues. Here the CDR3 reads CASSGPLRNTEAFF. CDR3 coding DNA: TGCGCCAGCAGCGGCCCCTTAAGGAACACTGAAGCTTTCTTT.

The chain employs TRBV7-9 and TRBJ2-1; 9 positions match TRBD1. The CDR3 is 16 residues long. Trimming at V came to 3 bases and at J to 2 bases, leaving 5 bases not matched to a gene. CDR1 and CDR2 (germline): SEHNR, FQNEAQ (reference sequence). The CDR3 spells CASSFPGQGTYNEQFF. CDR3 DNA: TGTGCCAGCAGCTTTCCGGGACAGGGTACCTACAATGAGCAGTTCTTC.

This clonotype appeared many times. The chain combines TRBV18 with TRBJ2-1; D is uncertain. The V and J ends lost 0 bases and 2 bases respectively, with 8 bases between them. The germline V gene has CDR1 KGHSH and CDR2 LQKENI. The CDR3 is 15 residues long. The CDR3 DNA sequence: TGTGCCAGCTCACCACCTGGCCAACCCTACAATGAGCAGTTCTTC. Translating it yields CASSPPGQPYNEQFF.

This clonotype was recorded at least ten times. The junction departs from germline at one end; a sequencing error may be responsible. The chain couples TRBV5-1 to TRBJ2-7, with D hard to call. Germline V gene sequence: CDR1 SGHRS, CDR2 YFSETQ. The CDR3 extends over 12 amino acids. Here the CDR3 reads CASSLEGHEQYF. CDR3 sequence (DNA): TGTGCCAGCAGTTTGGAAGGGCACGAGCAGTACTTC.

The chain has TRBV2 and TRBJ1-2; D uncertain. The CDR3 runs 10 residues. Per the germline V gene, CDR1 is SNHLY and CDR2 is FYNNEI. The V gene lost 6 bases and the J gene lost 6 bases, with 5 bases spanning the gap. Written as DNA, the CDR3 is TGTGCCAGCAGCAGAGATGGCTACACCTTC. Its translation: CASSRDGYTF.

The chain couples TRBV3-1 to TRBJ2-3; TRBD2 is a possible D gene (5 bases). From germline, CDR1 is LGHDT and CDR2 YNNKEL (reference sequence). CDR3 length equals 12 residues. Trimming stripped 5 bases from V and 11 bases from J, with 14 bases between. The CDR3 DNA follows: TGTGCCAGCAGCAAGGGAACGGAGGAGCAGTATTTT. Its protein is CASSKGTEEQYF.